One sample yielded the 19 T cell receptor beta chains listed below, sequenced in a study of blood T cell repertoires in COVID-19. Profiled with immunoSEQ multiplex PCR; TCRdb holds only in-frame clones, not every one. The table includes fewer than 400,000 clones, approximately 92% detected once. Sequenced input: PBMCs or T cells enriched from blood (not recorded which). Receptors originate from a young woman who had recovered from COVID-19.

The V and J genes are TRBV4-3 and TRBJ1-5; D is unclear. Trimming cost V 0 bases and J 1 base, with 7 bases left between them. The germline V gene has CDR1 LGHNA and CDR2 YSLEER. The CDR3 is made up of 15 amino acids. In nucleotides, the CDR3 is TGCGCCAGCAGCCAAGAGTTGCAGAGCAATCAGCCCCAGCATTTT. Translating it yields CASSQELQSNQPQHF.

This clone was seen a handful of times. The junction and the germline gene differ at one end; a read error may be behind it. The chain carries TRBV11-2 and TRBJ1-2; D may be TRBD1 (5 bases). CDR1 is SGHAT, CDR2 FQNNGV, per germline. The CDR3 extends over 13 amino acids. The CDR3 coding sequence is TGTGCCAGCAGCTGGGACTCTAAGTATGGCTACACCTTC. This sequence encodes CASSWDSKYGYTF. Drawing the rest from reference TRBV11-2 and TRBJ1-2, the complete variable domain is EAGVAQSPRYKIIEKRQSVAFWCNPISGHATLYWYQQILGQGPKLLIQFQNNGVVDDSQLPKDRFSAERLKGVDSTLKIQPAKLEDSAVYLCASSWDSKYGYTFGSGTRLTVV.

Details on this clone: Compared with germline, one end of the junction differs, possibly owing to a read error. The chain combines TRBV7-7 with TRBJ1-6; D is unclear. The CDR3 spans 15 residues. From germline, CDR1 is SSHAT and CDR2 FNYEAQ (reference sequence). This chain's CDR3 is CASSLDNRRNSPLHF. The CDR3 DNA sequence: TGTGCTAGCAGCCTAGACAATCGCCGAAATTCACCCCTCCACTTT.

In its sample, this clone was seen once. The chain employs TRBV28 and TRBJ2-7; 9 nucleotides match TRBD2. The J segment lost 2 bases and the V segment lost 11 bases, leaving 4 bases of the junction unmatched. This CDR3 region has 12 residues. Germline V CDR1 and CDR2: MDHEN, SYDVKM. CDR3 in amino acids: CAAGGNTYEQYF. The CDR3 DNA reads TGTGCCGCGGGGGGGAATACCTACGAGCAGTACTTC. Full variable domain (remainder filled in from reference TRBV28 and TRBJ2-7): DVKVTQSSRYLVKRTGEKVFLECVQDMDHENMFWYRQDPGLGLRLIYFSYDVKMKEKGDIPEGYSVSREKKERFSLILESASTNQTSMYLCAAGGNTYEQYFGPGTRLTVT.

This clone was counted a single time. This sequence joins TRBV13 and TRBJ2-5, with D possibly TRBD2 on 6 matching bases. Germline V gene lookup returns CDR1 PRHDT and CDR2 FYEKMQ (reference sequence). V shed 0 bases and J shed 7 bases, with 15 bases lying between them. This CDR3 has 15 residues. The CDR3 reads CASSLGRSGVVTQYF. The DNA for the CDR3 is TGTGCCAGCAGCTTAGGCCGCTCGGGAGTGGTGACCCAGTACTTC. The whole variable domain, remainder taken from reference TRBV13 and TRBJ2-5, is AAGVIQSPRHLIKEKRETATLKCYPIPRHDTVYWYQQGPGQDPQFLISFYEKMQSDKGSIPDRFSAQQFSDYHSELNMSSLELGDSALYFCASSLGRSGVVTQYFGPGTRLLVL.

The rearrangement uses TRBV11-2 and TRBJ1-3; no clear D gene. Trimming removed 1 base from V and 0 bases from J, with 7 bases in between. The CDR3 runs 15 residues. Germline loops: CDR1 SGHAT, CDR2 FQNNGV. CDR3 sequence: CASSLGASSGNTIYF. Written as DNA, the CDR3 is TGTGCCAGCAGCTTAGGGGCCTCCTCTGGAAACACCATATATTTT. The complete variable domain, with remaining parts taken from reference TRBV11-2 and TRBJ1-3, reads EAGVAQSPRYKIIEKRQSVAFWCNPISGHATLYWYQQILGQGPKLLIQFQNNGVVDDSQLPKDRFSAERLKGVDSTLKIQPAKLEDSAVYLCASSLGASSGNTIYFGEGSWLTVV.

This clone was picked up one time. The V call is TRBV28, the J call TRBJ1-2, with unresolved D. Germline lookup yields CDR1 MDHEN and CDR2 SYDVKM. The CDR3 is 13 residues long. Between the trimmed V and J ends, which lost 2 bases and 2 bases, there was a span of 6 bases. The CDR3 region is CASSLPQNYGYTF. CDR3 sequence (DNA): TGTGCCAGCAGTTTACCCCAGAACTATGGCTACACCTTC.

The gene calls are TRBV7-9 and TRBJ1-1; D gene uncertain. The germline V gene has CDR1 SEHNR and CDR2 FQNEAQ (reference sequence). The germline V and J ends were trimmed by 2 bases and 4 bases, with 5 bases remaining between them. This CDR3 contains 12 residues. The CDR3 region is CASSLPGTEAFF. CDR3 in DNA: TGTGCCAGCAGCTTACCGGGCACTGAAGCTTTCTTT.

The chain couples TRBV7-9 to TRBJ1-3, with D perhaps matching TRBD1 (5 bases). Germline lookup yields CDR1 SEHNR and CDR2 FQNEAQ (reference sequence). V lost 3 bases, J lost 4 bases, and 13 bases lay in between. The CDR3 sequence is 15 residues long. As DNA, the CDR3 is TGTGCCAGCAGCTTTGGGGTCAGGGAAGGAAACACCATATATTTT. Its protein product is CASSFGVREGNTIYF. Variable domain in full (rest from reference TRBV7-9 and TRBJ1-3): DTGVSQNPRHKITKRGQNVTFRCDPISEHNRLYWYRQTLGQGPEFLTYFQNEAQLEKSRLLSDRFSAERPKGSFSTLEIQRTEQGDSAMYLCASSFGVREGNTIYFGEGSWLTVV.

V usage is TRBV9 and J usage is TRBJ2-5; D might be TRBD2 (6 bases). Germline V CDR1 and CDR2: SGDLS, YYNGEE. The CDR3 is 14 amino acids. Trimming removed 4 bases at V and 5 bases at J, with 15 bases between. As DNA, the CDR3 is TGTGCCAGCAGCCCCGGCGGGAATATCGAGACCCAGTACTTC. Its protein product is CASSPGGNIETQYF. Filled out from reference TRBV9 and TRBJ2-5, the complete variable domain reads DSGVTQTPKHLITATGQRVTLRCSPRSGDLSVYWYQQSLDQGLQFLIQYYNGEERAKGNILERFSAQQFPDLHSELNLSSLELGDSALYFCASSPGGNIETQYFGPGTRLLVL.

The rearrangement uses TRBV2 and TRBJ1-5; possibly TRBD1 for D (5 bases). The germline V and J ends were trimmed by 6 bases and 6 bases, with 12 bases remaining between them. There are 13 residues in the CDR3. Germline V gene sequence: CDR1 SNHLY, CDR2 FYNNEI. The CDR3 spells CASRRFGGQPQHF. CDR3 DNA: TGTGCCAGCAGGAGATTCGGGGGTCAGCCCCAGCATTTT.

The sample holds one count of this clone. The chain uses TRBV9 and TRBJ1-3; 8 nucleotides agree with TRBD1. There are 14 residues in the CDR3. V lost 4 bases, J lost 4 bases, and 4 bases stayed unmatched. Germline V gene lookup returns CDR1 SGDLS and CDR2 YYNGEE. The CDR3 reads CASSSGQGGNTIYF. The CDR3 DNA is TGTGCCAGCAGCTCTGGACAGGGAGGAAACACCATATATTTT.

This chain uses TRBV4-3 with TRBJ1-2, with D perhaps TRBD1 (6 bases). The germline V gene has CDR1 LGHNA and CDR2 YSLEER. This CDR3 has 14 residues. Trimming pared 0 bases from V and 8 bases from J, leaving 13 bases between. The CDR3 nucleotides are TGCGCCAGCAGCCAAGATCGGGGGGCTGGAGGCTACACCTTC. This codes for CASSQDRGAGGYTF.

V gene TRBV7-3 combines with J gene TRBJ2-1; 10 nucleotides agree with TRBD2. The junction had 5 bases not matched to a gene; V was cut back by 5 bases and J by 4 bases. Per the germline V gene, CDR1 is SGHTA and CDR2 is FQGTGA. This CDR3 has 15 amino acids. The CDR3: CASSVSGGKYNEQFF. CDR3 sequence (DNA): TGTGCCAGCAGCGTTAGCGGGGGGAAGTACAATGAGCAGTTCTTC.

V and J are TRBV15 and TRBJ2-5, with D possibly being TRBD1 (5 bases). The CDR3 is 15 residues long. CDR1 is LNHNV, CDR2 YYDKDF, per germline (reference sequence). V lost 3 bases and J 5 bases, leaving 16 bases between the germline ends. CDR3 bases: TGTGCCACCAGCAGCACTATACTGGGGCGGGAGACCCAGTACTTC. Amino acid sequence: CATSSTILGRETQYF.

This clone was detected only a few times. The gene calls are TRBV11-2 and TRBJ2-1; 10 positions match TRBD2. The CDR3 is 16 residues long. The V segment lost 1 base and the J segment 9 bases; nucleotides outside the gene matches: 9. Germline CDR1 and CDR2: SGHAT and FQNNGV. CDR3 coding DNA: TGTGCCAGCAGCTTAGTCAGCGGGGGGGCCTCTGCTGAGCAGTTCTTC. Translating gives CASSLVSGGASAEQFF.

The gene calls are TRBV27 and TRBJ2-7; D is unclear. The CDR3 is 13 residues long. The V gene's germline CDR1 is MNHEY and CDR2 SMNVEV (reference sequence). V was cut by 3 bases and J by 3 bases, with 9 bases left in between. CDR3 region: CASSFSSVYEQYF. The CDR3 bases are TGTGCCAGCAGTTTTTCCAGTGTCTACGAGCAGTACTTC.

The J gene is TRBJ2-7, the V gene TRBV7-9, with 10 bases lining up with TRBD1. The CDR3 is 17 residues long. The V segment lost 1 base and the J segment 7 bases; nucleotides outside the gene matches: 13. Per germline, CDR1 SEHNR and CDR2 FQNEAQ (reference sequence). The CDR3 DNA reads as TGTGCCAGCAGCTTAGGGTTCCGGGACAGGGGCCTACGTGAGCAGTACTTC. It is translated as CASSLGFRDRGLREQYF.

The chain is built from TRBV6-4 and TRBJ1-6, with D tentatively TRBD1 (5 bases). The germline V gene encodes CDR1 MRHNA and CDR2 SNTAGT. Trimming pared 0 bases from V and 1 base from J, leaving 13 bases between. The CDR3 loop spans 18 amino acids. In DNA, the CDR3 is TGTGCCAGCAGTGACTCCAAGGGGCGATTATCCTATAATTCACCCCTCCACTTT. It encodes CASSDSKGRLSYNSPLHF.